This passage covers 9 T cell receptor beta chains from one sample sequenced in a study. TCRdb re-analysed the RT-PCR reads in MiXCR, keeping a single row per CDR3 protein. Of more than 550,000 distinct CDR3 sequences detected, around 14% appear once; the ten largest clones hold about 3.6%. Sequenced: memory CD4+ T cells from blood. These receptors came from a female donor in good health, serving as a healthy control.

The chain combines TRBV5-1 with TRBJ2-7; 7 bases are a match to TRBD1. This CDR3 region has 13 residues. Germline CDR1 is SGHRS and CDR2 is YFSETQ. The V and J ends lost 6 bases and 4 bases, in that order; junction bases with no gene match: 7. The CDR3 here is CASNPGTVYEQYF. CDR3 nucleotides: TGCGCCAGCAACCCCGGGACAGTTTACGAGCAGTACTTC. Full variable domain (outside the CDR3, taken from reference TRBV5-1 and TRBJ2-7): KAGVTQTPRYLIKTRGQQVTLSCSPISGHRSVSWYQQTPGQGLQFLFEYFSETQRNKGNFPGRFSGRQFSNSRSEMNVSTLELGDSALYLCASNPGTVYEQYFGPGTRLTVT.

This clonotype showed up just a few times. This chain links TRBV9 with TRBJ2-1; possibly TRBD1 or TRBD2 for D (5 bases each). V lost 4 bases, J lost 2 bases, and 13 bases lay in between. Germline CDR1 and CDR2: SGDLS and YYNGEE. CDR3 length: 15 amino acids. The CDR3 sequence is CASSLRDETYNEQFF. Here the CDR3 DNA reads TGTGCCAGCAGCCTGAGGGACGAGACCTACAATGAGCAGTTCTTC.

V and J are TRBV24-1 and TRBJ1-2, with no clear D. The germline V gene has CDR1 KGHDR and CDR2 SFDVKD. This CDR3 spans 13 amino acids. V was shortened by 6 bases and J by 4 bases, with 11 bases between the two germline ends. The CDR3 bases are TGTGCCACCAGTTGTCAGCAGTGCTATGGCTACACCTTC. This codes for CATSCQQCYGYTF.

This sequence joins TRBV5-6 and TRBJ1-1; possibly TRBD1 for D (5 bases). The CDR3 length is 14 residues. V was cut by 0 bases and J by 4 bases, with 10 bases left in between. Germline V lookup: CDR1 SGHDT, CDR2 YYEEEE. The CDR3 region is CASSLVGLFTEAFF. The CDR3 nucleotides read TGTGCCAGCAGCTTGGTGGGGCTGTTCACTGAAGCTTTCTTT.

This chain links TRBV12-3 or TRBV12-4 with TRBJ1-1; 8 bases match TRBD1. The CDR3 runs 14 residues. Unmatched junction bases numbered 6, after V lost 7 bases and J lost 2 bases. The CDR3 DNA is TGTGCCAGCATATGGCAGGGGGCCAACACTGAAGCTTTCTTT. It encodes CASIWQGANTEAFF.

This clonotype was counted many times. V and J are TRBV11-2 and TRBJ2-3; 12 bases are shared with TRBD1. The ends lost 1 base at V and 3 bases at J; junction bases unmatched: 11. The CDR3 totals 19 residues. Germline values: CDR1 SGHAT, CDR2 FQNNGV. CDR3 in DNA: TGTGCCAGCAGCTTAGCCCTGAAAGGGACAGGGGGCGGAACAGATACGCAGTATTTT. It specifies CASSLALKGTGGGTDTQYF.

This chain connects TRBV11-2 to TRBJ2-7, with unresolved D. Germline CDR1 reads SGHAT; CDR2 reads FQNNGV. The CDR3 is 16 residues long. V lost 1 base and J 0 bases, leaving 13 bases between the germline ends. The CDR3, as DNA: TGTGCCAGCAGCTTAGTGTCGGCAGCTTACTCCTACGAGCAGTACTTC. Its translation: CASSLVSAAYSYEQYF.

The gene calls are TRBV28 and TRBJ2-4, with D unresolved. V gave up 2 bases and J gave up 5 bases, with 10 bases separating them. The CDR3 consists of 14 residues. Per the germline V gene, CDR1 is MDHEN and CDR2 is SYDVKM. CDR3 bases: TGTGCCAGCAGTTTAGCTACCTCCCAAAACATTCAGTACTTC. This gives the protein CASSLATSQNIQYF.

This clonotype was seen a few times. The V gene is TRBV6-1, the J gene TRBJ2-4, with 7 bases lining up with TRBD1. In germline, CDR1 is MNHNS, CDR2 SASEGT. The CDR3 sequence is 17 residues long. V was clipped by 5 bases and J by 1 base; unmatched bases: 11. This CDR3 reads CASSRQGAVRAKNIQYF. The CDR3 region has the DNA TGTGCCAGCAGTCGACAGGGAGCGGTTCGGGCCAAAAACATTCAGTACTTC.